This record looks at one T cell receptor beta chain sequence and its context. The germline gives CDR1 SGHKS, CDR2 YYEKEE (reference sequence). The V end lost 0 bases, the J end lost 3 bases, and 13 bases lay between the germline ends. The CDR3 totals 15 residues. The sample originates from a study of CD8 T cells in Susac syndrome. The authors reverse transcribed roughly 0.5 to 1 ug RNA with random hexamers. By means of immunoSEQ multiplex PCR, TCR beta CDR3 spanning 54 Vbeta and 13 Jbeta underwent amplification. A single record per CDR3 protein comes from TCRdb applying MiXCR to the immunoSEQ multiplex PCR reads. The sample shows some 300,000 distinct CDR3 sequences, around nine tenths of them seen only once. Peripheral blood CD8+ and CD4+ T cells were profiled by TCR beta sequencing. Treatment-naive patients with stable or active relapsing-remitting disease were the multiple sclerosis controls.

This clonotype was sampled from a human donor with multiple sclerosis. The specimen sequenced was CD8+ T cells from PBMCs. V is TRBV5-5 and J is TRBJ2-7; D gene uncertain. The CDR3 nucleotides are TGTGCCAGCAGCTTGGATGCTCTACAACTCTACGAGCAGTACTTC. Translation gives CASSLDALQLYEQYF. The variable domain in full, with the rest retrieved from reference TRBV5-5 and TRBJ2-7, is DAGVTQSPTHLIKTRGQQVTLRCSPISGHKSVSWYQQVLGQGPQFIFQYYEKEERGRGNFPDRFSARQFPNYSSELNVNALLLGDSALYLCASSLDALQLYEQYFGPGTRLTVT.